This T cell receptor (beta chain) was captured in a study of regulatory T cells in long-lasting Graves disease. The overall study: Over 5 years of antithyroid drugs plus positive TSH receptor antibodies defined persistent Graves' disease. Study results and caveats: Persistent-disease Graves' patients showed less TCR diversity than new cases.

Regarding time point: persistent/refractory GD, antithyroid drugs over 5 years with positive TRAb. Generation of the TCR library employed RNA extracted from PBMCs. From each patient, roughly 9 milliliters of peripheral blood was drawn and collected into an EDTA anticoagulant tube. The TCR beta library used iRepertoire HTBI primers with Arm-PCR amplification of CDR3. MiXCR, applied by TCRdb to the multiplex PCR reads, yields one record per CDR3 protein. Among nearly 350,000 distinct CDR3 sequences listed, less than 20% were seen once. This clonotype was counted many times. Its antigen is unknown. The CDR3 has 12 amino acids. With 4 bases removed from V and 3 bases from J, the gap between germline ends came to 10 bases. Per germline, CDR1 SQVTM and CDR2 ANQGSEA.

The sample was peripheral blood mononuclear cells (PBMCs), taken when the disease was refractory, from a patient treated with antithyroid drugs. The clonotype comes from a female donor with Graves disease. The V and J genes are TRBV29-1 and TRBJ2-7; no clear D gene. The chain's CDR3 is CSVVGTNYEQYF. CDR3 DNA sequence: TGCAGCGTTGTCGGAACCAACTACGAGCAGTACTTC.